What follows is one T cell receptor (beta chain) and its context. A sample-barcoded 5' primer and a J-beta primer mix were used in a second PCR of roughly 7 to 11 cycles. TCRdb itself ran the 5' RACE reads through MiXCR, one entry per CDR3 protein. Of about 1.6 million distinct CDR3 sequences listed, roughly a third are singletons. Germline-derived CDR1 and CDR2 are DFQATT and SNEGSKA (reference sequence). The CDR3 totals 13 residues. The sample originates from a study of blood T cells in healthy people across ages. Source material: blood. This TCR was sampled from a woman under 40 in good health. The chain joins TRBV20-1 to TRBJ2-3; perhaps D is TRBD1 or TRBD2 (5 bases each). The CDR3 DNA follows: TGCACCGCCGGGACGGGGAACACAGATACGCAGTATTTT. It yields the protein CTAGTGNTDTQYF.